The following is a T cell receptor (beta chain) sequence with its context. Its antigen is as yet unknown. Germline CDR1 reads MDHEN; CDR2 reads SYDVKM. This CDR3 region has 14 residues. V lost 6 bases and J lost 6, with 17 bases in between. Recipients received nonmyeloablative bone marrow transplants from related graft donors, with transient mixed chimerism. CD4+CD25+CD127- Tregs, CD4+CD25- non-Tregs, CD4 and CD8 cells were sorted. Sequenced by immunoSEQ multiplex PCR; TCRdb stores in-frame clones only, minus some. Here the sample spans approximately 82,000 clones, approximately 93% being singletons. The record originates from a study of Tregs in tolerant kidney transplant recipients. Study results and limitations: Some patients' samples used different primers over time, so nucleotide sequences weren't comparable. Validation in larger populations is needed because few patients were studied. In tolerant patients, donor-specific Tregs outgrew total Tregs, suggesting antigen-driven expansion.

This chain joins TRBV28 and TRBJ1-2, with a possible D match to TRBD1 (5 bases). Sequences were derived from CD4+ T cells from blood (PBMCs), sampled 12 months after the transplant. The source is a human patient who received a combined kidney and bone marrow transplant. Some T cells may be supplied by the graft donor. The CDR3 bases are TGTGCCAGCAGGAGTGTCAGGGCTGAAGATGGCTACACCTTC. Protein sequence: CASRSVRAEDGYTF.